The 7 T cell receptor beta chains below come from one sample, sequenced in a study of T cell responses to AZD1222 COVID-19 vaccine. Sequencing was performed with immunoSEQ multiplex PCR; in TCRdb, only in-frame clones are kept and a portion is missing. The sample holds 150,000 to 200,000 clones, 75% to 95% seen once. Material: peripheral blood, obtained on day 0 of AZD1222 vaccination. The receptor set was obtained from an adult in good health.

V and J are TRBV7-3 and TRBJ1-5; D gene uncertain. The V gene lost 0 bases and the J gene lost 4 bases, with 7 bases spanning the gap. CDR3 length equals 14 residues. Germline V lookup: CDR1 SGHTA, CDR2 FQGTGA. The CDR3 sequence: CASSLTAGNQPQHF. The CDR3 nucleotides read TGTGCCAGCAGCTTAACAGCCGGTAATCAGCCCCAGCATTTT.

This rearrangement joins TRBV28 to TRBJ2-1; 15 nucleotides align to TRBD2. Germline V CDR1 and CDR2: MDHEN, SYDVKM. The CDR3 consists of 17 residues. V lost 4 bases to trimming and J lost 4 bases; unmatched junction nucleotides: 5. CDR3 bases: TGTGCCAGCAGTTCACCTGGGACTAGCGGGAGGTACAATGAGCAGTTCTTC. It yields the protein CASSSPGTSGRYNEQFF.

Here the CDR3 reads CASSQFGMNTEAFF. The CDR3 DNA reads TGCGCCAGCAGCCAATTTGGGATGAACACTGAAGCTTTCTTT. V gene TRBV5-1 combines with J gene TRBJ1-1, with D unclear. Deletions cut 4 bases from V and 0 bases from J, with 10 bases between. Per germline, CDR1 SGHRS and CDR2 YFSETQ. The CDR3 has 14 residues.

CDR3 in amino acids: CASSPRQGVGTSGNEQFF. The DNA for the CDR3 is TGTGCCAGCAGCCCAAGACAGGGGGTAGGGACTAGCGGTAATGAGCAGTTCTTC. The V and J genes are TRBV7-8 and TRBJ2-1, with TRBD2 matching over 11 bases. The ends lost 5 bases at V and 7 bases at J; junction bases unmatched: 16. Germline V CDR1 and CDR2: SGHVS, FQNEAQ. The CDR3 consists of 18 residues.

This chain's CDR3 is CSVDHVGAGGINEQFF. The CDR3 DNA follows: TGCAGCGTTGACCATGTAGGGGCGGGAGGGATCAATGAGCAGTTCTTC. The chain joins TRBV29-1 to TRBJ2-1; TRBD2 matches 9 bases. The germline CDR1 and CDR2 sequences are SQVTM and ANQGSEA. With V trimmed by 3 bases and J by 6 bases, 12 bases remained unmatched. The CDR3 extends over 16 amino acids.

The V call is TRBV23-1, the J call TRBJ1-1; no clear D. TRBV23-1 is classed as an ORF, of uncertain function. V lost 0 bases, J lost 5 bases, and 4 bases lay in between. CDR3 length: 12 amino acids. CDR3 amino acids: CASSQSGTEAFF. CDR3 sequence (DNA): TGCGCCAGCAGTCAATCGGGAACTGAAGCTTTCTTT.

CDR3 DNA: TGTGCCAGCAGTCGACTAGCGGGAGGGCCATACAATGAGCAGTTCTTC. This encodes CASSRLAGGPYNEQFF. V gene TRBV27 combines with J gene TRBJ2-1, with 14 bases aligning to TRBD2. The CDR3 extends over 16 amino acids. Germline trimming cut 5 bases from V and 4 bases from J; bases unmatched to any gene: 4. CDR1 MNHEY and CDR2 SMNVEV come from the germline V gene (reference sequence).